This T cell receptor beta chain emerged from a study of CD4+ T cells in melanoma. Comments on this clone: What it binds is unknown.

Regarding the study as a whole: A reported correlation linked neoantigen-specific CD4+ T cells to CD8+, macrophage and B cell function.

Using immunoSEQ multiplex PCR, the repertoire was profiled, and TCRdb retains in-frame clones only, with some absent. The table has more than 90,000 clones, about 92% seen once. Germline CDR1 and CDR2: SEHNR and FQNEAQ (reference sequence). V shed 1 base and J shed 4 bases, with 14 bases lying between them. The CDR3 consists of 15 residues. The sequenced sample was peripheral blood. The chain employs TRBV7-9 and TRBJ2-7, with D perhaps being TRBD1 or TRBD2 (6 bases each). The sequence was obtained from a human donor with melanoma. The CDR3 nucleotides read TGTGCCAGCAGCTTAGGTGGGGGGCAAGGATACGAGCAGTACTTC. As protein: CASSLGGGQGYEQYF.